This T cell receptor beta chain is from a study of T cell changes during pregnancy in multiple sclerosis. Germline CDR1 and CDR2: SQVTM and ANQGSEA. Losses at the gene ends were 8 bases for V and 4 bases for J; bases not matched to a gene: 15. The CDR3 runs 16 residues. This clone was found a few times. Generated by immunoSEQ multiplex PCR, the TCRdb table keeps only in-frame clones and is missing some. The sample includes about 64,000 clones, roughly 92% seen only once; the top ten take 1.4%. The input for sequencing was peripheral blood, taken in the second trimester of pregnancy. V and J are TRBV29-1 and TRBJ2-1; 9 bases map to TRBD2. The clonotype was recovered from a female donor with multiple sclerosis, enrolled in a pregnancy study. The DNA of the CDR3 is TGCAGCTTACCGGGTCGACGGGCGGGAGGGTACAATGAGCAGTTCTTC. Its protein is CSLPGRRAGGYNEQFF.